The 25 T cell receptor beta chains below were found in one sample sequenced in a study of identifying expanded T cells in peripheral blood. Here immunoSEQ multiplex PCR was the method, and the copy in TCRdb shows in-frame clones only, minus some. This table has tens of thousands of clones, 80% to 85% appearing once. Sample: blood. The origin of the receptors is a person aged 18 to 70 in good health.

This chain uses TRBV19 with TRBJ1-5; D unclear. The length of the CDR3 is 13 residues. The V end lost 4 bases, the J end lost 7 bases, and 11 bases lay between the germline ends. CDR1 and CDR2 from the germline V gene are LNHDA and SQIVND (reference sequence). In DNA, the CDR3 is TGTGCCAGTAGTAGCTGGGTGGAACAGCCCCAGCATTTT. This gives the protein CASSSWVEQPQHF.

The chain joins TRBV6-6 to TRBJ2-1, with 10 bases matching TRBD2. The CDR3 is 14 residues long. Germline CDR1 MNHNY, CDR2 SVGAGI (reference sequence). V was clipped by 8 bases and J by 7 bases; unmatched bases: 8. CDR3 in DNA: TGTGCCAGCCTTCCTAGCGGGAGTGGAAATGAGCAGTTCTTC. This gives the protein CASLPSGSGNEQFF.

V is TRBV28 and J is TRBJ2-1; 7 positions agree with TRBD1. From germline, CDR1 is MDHEN and CDR2 SYDVKM. With 5 bases clipped from V and 7 bases from J, the junction kept 8 bases outside the gene matches. This CDR3 region has 14 residues. The CDR3 nucleotides read TGTGCCAGCAGTGCCCCCGGGACAGAGAATGAGCAGTTCTTC. Residues: CASSAPGTENEQFF.

The chain uses TRBV29-1 and TRBJ2-5, with D perhaps being TRBD1 or TRBD2 (6 bases each). There are 12 residues in the CDR3. V was pared by 4 bases and J by 4 bases, with 10 bases between. The germline CDR1 and CDR2 sequences are SQVTM and ANQGSEA. This chain's CDR3 is CSVVGGGETQYF. Written as DNA, the CDR3 is TGCAGCGTTGTTGGAGGGGGAGAGACCCAGTACTTC.

This sequence joins TRBV19 and TRBJ1-2; 7 nucleotides align to TRBD1. Germline CDR1 reads LNHDA; CDR2 reads SQIVND (reference sequence). CDR3 length: 16 amino acids. V shed 7 bases and J 4 bases; nucleotides not matched to a gene: 15. The CDR3 nucleotides are TGTGCCAGTACGAGAGGGGGCAACAGGGACTTCTATGGCTACACCTTC. Translated: CASTRGGNRDFYGYTF.

The sample holds one count of this clone. The rearrangement links TRBV7-2 to TRBJ1-2; the D gene is possibly TRBD1 (6 bases). V was pared by 5 bases and J by 10 bases, with 17 bases between. Per the germline V gene, CDR1 is SGHTA and CDR2 is FQGNSA. This CDR3 is built from 13 residues. The CDR3 reads CASSQPPRGPYTF. The CDR3 DNA reads as TGTGCCAGCAGCCAGCCTCCCAGGGGACCCTACACCTTC.

This chain links TRBV19 with TRBJ1-4, with D possibly being TRBD1 (5 bases). Trimming took off 3 bases at V and 6 bases at J, with 5 bases between the two ends. This CDR3 region has 12 residues. Per germline, CDR1 LNHDA and CDR2 SQIVND (reference sequence). CDR3 protein: CASSMGDEKLFF. The CDR3 DNA sequence: TGTGCCAGTAGTATGGGGGATGAAAAACTGTTTTTT.

J is TRBJ2-1 and V is TRBV5-1; TRBD2 is a possible D gene (7 bases). Germline loops: CDR1 SGHRS, CDR2 YFSETQ. With 0 bases removed from V and 6 bases from J, the gap between germline ends came to 19 bases. The CDR3 consists of 17 residues. CDR3 DNA: TGCGCCAGCAGCTTGGAGCCAGGGGCGGGAGTACTCAATGAGCAGTTCTTC. It specifies CASSLEPGAGVLNEQFF. The whole variable domain, remainder taken from reference TRBV5-1 and TRBJ2-1, is KAGVTQTPRYLIKTRGQQVTLSCSPISGHRSVSWYQQTPGQGLQFLFEYFSETQRNKGNFPGRFSGRQFSNSRSEMNVSTLELGDSALYLCASSLEPGAGVLNEQFFGPGTRLTVL.

This clone was counted a few times. Different DNA sequences within this sample yield the same CDR3. The chain combines TRBV19 with TRBJ2-5; D remains ambiguous. Germline CDR1 and CDR2: LNHDA and SQIVND (reference sequence). Trimming shortened V by 3 bases and J by 3 bases, and 2 bases separated the two germline ends. The CDR3 contains 11 residues. The DNA of the CDR3 is TGTGCCAGTAGTATCGAAGAGACCCAGTACTTC. Protein product: CASSIEETQYF.

The chain uses TRBV19 and TRBJ2-6; TRBD1 aligns across 8 bases. V was pared by 5 bases and J by 4 bases, with 4 bases of the junction left unmatched. The CDR3 contains 15 residues. Germline CDR1 LNHDA, CDR2 SQIVND (reference sequence). The CDR3 spells CASSLDRAGANVLTF. The CDR3 region has the DNA TGTGCCAGTAGTCTGGACAGGGCCGGGGCCAACGTCCTGACTTTC.

This clone was recorded once. The gene calls are TRBV27 and TRBJ2-2; no reliable D call. The V end was cut by 3 bases, the J end by 4 bases, with 12 bases between. The CDR3 length is 15 residues. In germline, CDR1 is MNHEY, CDR2 SMNVEV (reference sequence). DNA of the CDR3: TGTGCCAGCAGTTTGAAAGGGATTAGCACCGGGGAGCTGTTTTTT. It is translated as CASSLKGISTGELFF.

The V call is TRBV28, the J call TRBJ1-5, with TRBD1 matching 10 bases. Germline V gives CDR1 MDHEN, CDR2 SYDVKM. The CDR3 is 15 amino acids. V was pared by 7 bases and J by 3 bases, with 6 bases of the junction left unmatched. The CDR3 DNA follows: TGTGCCAGCACCATAAGACAGGGGGCCAATCAGCCCCAGCATTTT. Its protein product is CASTIRQGANQPQHF.

The rearrangement links TRBV9 to TRBJ2-1; 9 bases agree with TRBD2. Germline trimming cut 0 bases from V and 9 bases from J; bases unmatched to any gene: 7. CDR1 and CDR2 (germline): SGDLS, YYNGEE. This CDR3 region has 15 residues. The CDR3 loop reads CASSVELAGLGEQFF. The CDR3 nucleotides read TGTGCCAGCAGCGTAGAGCTAGCGGGACTTGGTGAGCAGTTCTTC.

J is TRBJ1-3 and V is TRBV11-2; tentatively, D is TRBD1 (5 bases). The CDR3 is 16 residues long. Germline CDR1 is SGHAT and CDR2 is FQNNGV. Trimming removed 4 bases from V and 0 bases from J, with 13 bases in between. In DNA form, the CDR3 reads TGTGCCAGCAGCTCCGGACACCTTGGCTCTGGAAACACCATATATTTT. Amino acids: CASSSGHLGSGNTIYF.

This sequence joins TRBV18 and TRBJ2-7; 8 bases fit TRBD1. Germline V lookup: CDR1 KGHSH, CDR2 LQKENI. J lost 4 bases, V lost 8 bases, and 13 bases had no gene match. This CDR3 has 15 residues. Written as DNA, the CDR3 is TGTGCCAGCCGAAGACAGGGGTTGATAGGATACGAGCAGTACTTC. The encoded protein is CASRRQGLIGYEQYF.

V and J are TRBV7-2 and TRBJ2-1; 7 bases map to TRBD2. The CDR3 spans 16 residues. Germline V gene sequence: CDR1 SGHTA, CDR2 FQGNSA. J was trimmed by 4 bases and V by 5 bases; bases with no gene match: 11. The CDR3 loop reads CASSTSSSSGYNEQFF. DNA of the CDR3: TGTGCCAGCAGCACCAGCTCGTCTAGCGGTTACAATGAGCAGTTCTTC.

The V and J genes are TRBV28 and TRBJ2-3, with 7 bases aligning to TRBD2. Germline CDR1 MDHEN, CDR2 SYDVKM. This CDR3 has 17 amino acids. V lost 4 bases to trimming and J lost 2 bases; unmatched junction nucleotides: 12. CDR3 region: CASSWVSSGDITDTQYF. Written as DNA, the CDR3 is TGTGCCAGCAGTTGGGTATCGAGCGGGGATATCACAGATACGCAGTATTTT. Using reference TRBV28 and TRBJ2-3 for the parts outside the CDR3, the full variable domain is DVKVTQSSRYLVKRTGEKVFLECVQDMDHENMFWYRQDPGLGLRLIYFSYDVKMKEKGDIPEGYSVSREKKERFSLILESASTNQTSMYLCASSWVSSGDITDTQYFGPGTRLTVL.

The chain carries TRBV29-1 and TRBJ2-1, with TRBD2 matching 9 bases. Germline CDR1 reads SQVTM; CDR2 reads ANQGSEA. This CDR3 has 14 residues. With 7 bases clipped from V and 5 bases from J, the junction kept 9 bases outside the gene matches. CDR3 DNA: TGCAGCGGTTTAGCGGGAGAGTGGGACAATGAGCAGTTCTTC. This encodes CSGLAGEWDNEQFF.

The genes are TRBV7-2 and TRBJ1-5; D call uncertain. Germline V CDR1 and CDR2: SGHTA, FQGNSA. Trimming took off 5 bases at V and 3 bases at J, with 8 bases between the two ends. There are 13 residues in the CDR3. The CDR3 sequence is CASSARFNQPQHF. The CDR3 coding sequence is TGTGCCAGCAGCGCCCGTTTCAATCAGCCCCAGCATTTT. The full variable domain, with the rest looked up from reference TRBV7-2 and TRBJ1-5, is GAGVSQSPSNKVTEKGKDVELRCDPISGHTALYWYRQSLGQGLEFLIYFQGNSAPDKSGLPSDRFSAERTGGSVSTLTIQRTQQEDSAVYLCASSARFNQPQHFGDGTRLSIL.

V is TRBV18 and J is TRBJ2-1; D possibly uses TRBD1 or TRBD2 (5 bases each). V was clipped by 3 bases and J by 0 bases, with 9 bases between them. The CDR3 sequence is 15 residues long. Germline V CDR1 and CDR2: KGHSH, LQKENI. As DNA, the CDR3 is TGTGCCAGCTCACCCACTAGGGGCTCCTACAATGAGCAGTTCTTC. Translated: CASSPTRGSYNEQFF.

V usage is TRBV7-2 and J usage is TRBJ2-1; TRBD1 or TRBD2 may be the D gene (5 bases each). The CDR3 has 15 amino acids. Germline V lookup: CDR1 SGHTA, CDR2 FQGNSA. V shed 1 base and J shed 5 bases, with 12 bases lying between them. The DNA of the CDR3 is TGTGCCAGCAGCTTAGGAACTCAGGGACACAATGAGCAGTTCTTC. Amino acid sequence: CASSLGTQGHNEQFF.

V usage is TRBV6-5 and J usage is TRBJ1-1; TRBD1 matches 9 bases. Germline trimming cut 6 bases from V and 7 bases from J; bases unmatched to any gene: 9. Per the germline V gene, CDR1 is MNHEY and CDR2 is SVGAGI. This CDR3 has 14 amino acids. For the CDR3, the DNA is TGTGCCAGCAGACAGGGACAGGGAAATTTTGAAGCTTTCTTT. Its translation: CASRQGQGNFEAFF.

The rearrangement joins TRBV7-3 to TRBJ2-7, with D perhaps TRBD1 or TRBD2 (5 bases each). The CDR3 totals 13 residues. Germline-derived CDR1 and CDR2 are SGHTA and FQGTGA. V lost 0 bases and J lost 9, with 12 bases in between. CDR3: CASSLTFRDGQYF. The CDR3 nucleotides read TGTGCCAGCAGCTTAACTTTCCGGGACGGGCAGTACTTC. The entire variable domain, with the rest obtained from reference TRBV7-3 and TRBJ2-7, is as follows: GAGVSQTPSNKVTEKGKYVELRCDPISGHTALYWYRQSLGQGPEFLIYFQGTGAADDSGLPNDRFFAVRPEGSVSTLKIQRTERGDSAVYLCASSLTFRDGQYFGPGTRLTVT.

The V and J genes are TRBV5-4 and TRBJ1-2, with D perhaps TRBD1 (6 bases). V dropped 0 bases and J dropped 3 bases, with 12 bases sitting between them. This CDR3 is built from 15 residues. The germline gives CDR1 SGHNT, CDR2 YYREEE (reference sequence). CDR3 loop: CASSLVGGLDYGYTF. In nucleotides, the CDR3 is TGTGCCAGCAGCTTGGTAGGGGGGCTAGACTATGGCTACACCTTC.

The gene calls are TRBV7-3 and TRBJ1-2, with unresolved D. The CDR3 runs 11 residues. Germline-derived CDR1 and CDR2 are SGHTA and FQGTGA. The V end lost 2 bases, the J end lost 12 bases, and 10 bases lay between the germline ends. In DNA form, the CDR3 reads TGTGCCAGCAGCTTACTTCGCTCGAACACCTTC. Translated: CASSLLRSNTF.